Listed below are T cell receptor beta chains from one sample, sequenced in a study of blood T cell repertoires in COVID-19. Only in-frame clones appear in the TCRdb table, and some are missing; sequencing was by immunoSEQ multiplex PCR. The data contain about 220,000 clones, roughly four fifths of them singletons. Material for sequencing was peripheral blood. These receptors were taken from a woman between 65 and 79 years old with acute or convalescent COVID-19. Both conserved end residues are part of each CDR3. The D gene is left open where the match is weak. Size is omitted from some rows. Given values are once, few, many or a class for expanded clones.

clone size	D gene	V gene	J gene	CDR3 protein	CDR3 DNA
NA	NA	TRBV14	TRBJ1-6	CASSQDKAGIRWSPLHF	TGTGCCAGCAGCCAAGATAAGGCGGGGATCCGGTGGTCACCCCTCCACTTT
once	NA	TRBV7-9	TRBJ2-3	CASSFHTDTQYF	TGTGCCAGCAGCTTCCACACAGATACGCAGTATTTT
NA	NA	TRBV6-5	TRBJ2-6	CASSTRDSGANVLTF	TGTGCCAGCAGTACCCGGGACTCTGGGGCCAACGTCCTGACTTTC
NA	NA	TRBV6-5	TRBJ1-4	CASSYAQGGNEKLFF	TGTGCCAGCAGTTACGCACAGGGTGGTAATGAAAAACTGTTTTTT
NA	TRBD1	TRBV12-3/TRBV12-4	TRBJ2-7	CASSAWGDRFYF	TGTGCCAGCAGTGCCTGGGGGGACAGGTTTTACTTC
few	TRBD1	TRBV29-1	TRBJ1-1	CSGAGGSRAFF	TGCAGCGGAGCAGGGGGCTCTAGAGCTTTCTTT
NA	TRBD1	TRBV5-4	TRBJ1-2	CASSTLLGQGDYGYTF	TGTGCCAGCAGCACCCTACTTGGACAGGGAGACTATGGCTACACCTTC
NA	TRBD1	TRBV11-3	TRBJ2-1	CASSPGDRGNEQFF	TGTGCCAGCAGCCCGGGGGACAGGGGAAATGAGCAGTTCTTC
NA	TRBD2	TRBV5-4	TRBJ2-2	CASSLRSGGNTGELFF	TGTGCCAGCAGCTTGCGTAGCGGGGGGAACACCGGGGAGCTGTTTTTT
NA	NA	TRBV7-2	TRBJ2-2	CASSPSGNTGELFF	TGTGCCAGCAGCCCAAGCGGGAACACCGGGGAGCTGTTTTTT
once	NA	TRBV21-1	TRBJ2-3	CASSKAGGGHTDTQYF	TGTGCCAGCAGCAAGGCGGGCGGGGGTCACACAGATACGCAGTATTTT
NA	NA	TRBV20-1	TRBJ2-1	CSASRGSSYNEQFF	TGCAGTGCTAGTAGGGGGAGCTCCTACAATGAGCAGTTCTTC
NA	NA	TRBV28	TRBJ1-1	CASSPGTPNTEAFF	TGTGCCAGCAGTCCCGGGACACCGAACACTGAAGCTTTCTTT
NA	TRBD1	TRBV5-1	TRBJ1-5	CASSSGTENQPQHF	TGCGCCAGCAGTTCCGGGACAGAGAATCAGCCCCAGCATTTT
NA	NA	TRBV4-2	TRBJ2-2	CASSQASAGAPGELFF	TGTGCCAGCAGCCAAGCTTCTGCGGGGGCGCCCGGGGAGCTGTTTTTT
many	NA	TRBV11-3	TRBJ2-2	CASSFEVSGELFF	TGTGCCAGCAGCTTTGAGGTCTCCGGGGAGCTGTTTTTT
NA	NA	TRBV28	TRBJ1-1	CASSLRGLGTEAFF	TGTGCCAGCAGTCTACGAGGGCTGGGCACTGAAGCTTTCTTT
NA	NA	TRBV6-5	TRBJ2-3	CASSNREGTDTQYF	TGTGCCAGCAGTAACCGTGAGGGCACAGATACGCAGTATTTT
NA	NA	TRBV28	TRBJ1-1	CATSTGLWDTEAFF	TGTGCCACCTCGACGGGGTTATGGGACACTGAAGCTTTCTTT
NA	NA	TRBV7-2	TRBJ1-2	CASSLVGGASGYTF	TGTGCCAGCAGCTTAGTGGGGGGGGCTAGTGGCTACACCTTC
NA	TRBD2	TRBV28	TRBJ2-7	CASRSLSGGSHEQYF	TGTGCCAGCAGGTCCCTAAGCGGGGGGAGCCACGAGCAGTACTTC
NA	NA	TRBV6-1	TRBJ2-5	CASSEAGGLETQYF	TGTGCCAGCAGTGAAGCGGGCGGGTTAGAGACCCAGTACTTC
NA	NA	TRBV11-2	TRBJ1-1	CASNPFEGNTEAFF	TGTGCCAGCAACCCATTCGAGGGGAACACTGAAGCTTTCTTT
NA	NA	TRBV3-1/TRBV3-2	TRBJ1-2	CASSQVTGYGYTF	TGTGCCAGCAGCCAAGTAACCGGGTACGGCTACACCTTC
NA	NA	TRBV7-2	TRBJ1-1	CASSITGSNTEAFF	TGTGCCAGCAGCATAACAGGGTCGAACACTGAAGCTTTCTTT
NA	TRBD2	TRBV19	TRBJ2-2	CASTSGGDFTGELFF	TGTGCCAGTACGAGCGGGGGGGATTTCACCGGGGAGCTGTTTTTT
once	NA	TRBV7-2	TRBJ2-7	CASTLGWGVGEQYF	TGTGCCAGCACCCTGGGTTGGGGGGTAGGCGAGCAGTACTTC
NA	NA	TRBV5-4	TRBJ1-1	CASSLQNGATEAFF	TGTGCCAGCAGCTTACAGAACGGCGCCACTGAAGCTTTCTTT